The 10 T cell receptor beta chains in this list originate from one sample, sequenced in a study of tumor T cells in aggressive B-cell lymphoma. Assay: immunoSEQ multiplex PCR; the TCRdb copy retains only in-frame clones and omits some. Of 1,000 or so clones in the sample, 80% to 90% were seen once. The sequencing sample was made of tumor tissue. These receptors were obtained from an adult with diffuse large B cell lymphoma.

The rearrangement uses TRBV7-9 and TRBJ1-6; maybe TRBD1 (5 bases). V lost 0 bases, J lost 3 bases, and 6 bases lay in between. Germline CDR1 is SEHNR and CDR2 is FQNEAQ (reference sequence). The CDR3 is 15 residues long. CDR3 region: CASSLAGDYNSPLHF. The CDR3 DNA reads TGTGCCAGCAGCTTAGCAGGGGACTATAATTCACCCCTCCACTTT.

The gene calls are TRBV19 and TRBJ2-2, with TRBD1 as a possible D gene (5 bases). The V gene lost 5 bases and the J gene lost 8 bases, with 15 bases spanning the gap. Germline CDR1 LNHDA, CDR2 SQIVND (reference sequence). The CDR3 contains 14 residues. CDR3 loop: CASSLSQGTGELFF. The CDR3 DNA reads TGTGCCAGTAGTCTCTCTCAGGGTACAGGGGAGCTGTTTTTT.

The chain links TRBV18 to TRBJ2-5; D uncertain. The CDR3 contains 13 residues. Trimming took off 2 bases at V and 4 bases at J, with 8 bases between the two ends. In germline, CDR1 is KGHSH, CDR2 LQKENI. The CDR3 reads CASSPVRRETQYF. CDR3 in DNA: TGTGCCAGCTCACCAGTAAGGAGAGAGACCCAGTACTTC.

This sequence joins TRBV11-1 and TRBJ2-4, with D possibly being TRBD1 (5 bases). Germline V gene sequence: CDR1 SGHAT, CDR2 FQDESV (reference sequence). V was trimmed by 2 bases and J by 3 bases, leaving 8 bases between them. The CDR3 totals 14 residues. The CDR3 sequence: CASSLQGNKNIQYF. CDR3 coding DNA: TGTGCCAGCAGCTTACAGGGTAACAAAAACATTCAGTACTTC.

The V gene is TRBV7-2, the J gene TRBJ2-7, with a weak D call TRBD2 (5 bases). V lost 5 bases and J 4 bases, leaving 9 bases between the germline ends. CDR1 and CDR2 (germline): SGHTA, FQGNSA. The CDR3 totals 12 residues. The CDR3 region is CASSRAGYEQYF. The DNA of the CDR3 is TGTGCCAGCAGCCGGGCGGGTTACGAGCAGTACTTC.

This chain links TRBV30 with TRBJ1-2; D is uncertain. V lost 1 base, J lost 3 bases, and 6 bases lay in between. Germline V lookup: CDR1 GTSNPN, CDR2 SVGIG (reference sequence). The CDR3 covers 12 residues. As DNA, the CDR3 is TGTGCCTGGAGTGGAGGTGACTATGGCTACACCTTC. Protein product: CAWSGGDYGYTF.

With respect to this clone: A junction boundary mismatches the germline segment, possibly from a read error. The same CDR3 arises from other DNA sequences in this sample as well. This sequence joins TRBV18 and TRBJ2-2, with a weak D call TRBD2 (5 bases). Germline-derived CDR1 and CDR2 are KGHSH and LQKENI. The CDR3 covers 14 residues. CDR3 region: CASSRLENTGELFF. The CDR3 DNA follows: TGTGCCAGCTCGCGCCTAGAAAACACCGGGGAGTTGTTTTTT.

To note about this clone: At one end, the junction sequence differs from germline, possibly due to a read error. This chain connects TRBV11-2 to TRBJ2-3; 13 bases match TRBD2. CDR1 is SGHAT and CDR2 is FQNNGV in the germline V gene. The CDR3 is 16 amino acids. CDR3 residues: CASSRRTSGSIDTQYF. As DNA, the CDR3 is TGTGCCAGCAGCCGACGGACTAGCGGGAGCATAGATACACAGTATTTT.

CDR3 residues: CASSPFRGGGTNTGELFF. CDR3 bases: TGTGCCAGCTCACCCTTTAGGGGAGGCGGAACTAACACCGGGGAGCTGTTTTTT. The rearrangement uses TRBV18 and TRBJ2-2; a weak D match, TRBD2 (6 bases). CDR3 length equals 18 residues. Trimming left V 3 bases short and J 2 bases short, with 19 bases between. Germline V lookup: CDR1 KGHSH, CDR2 LQKENI.

This rearrangement joins TRBV9 to TRBJ2-1; 10 bases align to TRBD1. V was clipped by 6 bases and J by 5 bases; unmatched bases: 5. Germline CDR1 is SGDLS and CDR2 is YYNGEE. The CDR3 runs to 14 residues. The CDR3 nucleotides are TGTGCCAGCAAGGGACAGGGGATTAACAATGAGCAGTTCTTC. This encodes CASKGQGINNEQFF.